The T cell receptor (beta chain) under discussion was sequenced for a study of blood T cell repertoires in COVID-19. Study information: Whether acute or convalescent, the COVID-19 samples came from the United States, Italy and Spain.

Per the original methods: Counts of nucleated cells, estimated from reference gene primer amplification, were obtained. TCRdb keeps only in-frame clones here, not all; method: immunoSEQ multiplex PCR. The V and J calls and clone size were taken over from that table, and D and trimming were inferred from the DNA. The sample has roughly 250,000 clones; roughly four fifths are singletons. Per the germline V gene, CDR1 is MNHNS and CDR2 is SASEGT. Trimming took 1 base from V and 8 from J; bases not matched to a gene: 6. The CDR3 loop spans 14 amino acids. The sample was peripheral blood. This chain joins TRBV6-1 and TRBJ1-2; TRBD1 matches at 8 bases. This TCR derives from a woman aged 65 to 85 with acute or convalescent COVID-19. For the CDR3, the DNA is TGTGCCAGCAGTGAAGGGGACAGGAGGAGCGGCTACACCTTC. Translation gives CASSEGDRRSGYTF.